The source of this T cell receptor (beta chain) is a study of cytomegalovirus exposure and HLA in healthy donors. Unmatched junction bases numbered 3, after V lost 8 bases and J lost 6 bases. Germline V CDR1 and CDR2: SNHLY, FYNNEI. The CDR3 is made up of 12 amino acids. With respect to this clone: No antigen is known for it.

Study-wide results and limits: Analyzed later, association rates of TCRs varied across HLA loci, with DRB1 most and HLA-C fewest.

Primers included in the PCR were 60 Vbeta and 13 Jbeta primers. Sequenced by immunoSEQ multiplex PCR; TCRdb stores in-frame clones only, minus some. The repertoire holds about 85,000 clones, with around 77% as singletons. Sequenced input: PBMCs. The chain employs TRBV2 and TRBJ1-5; 8 bases match TRBD1. This sequence originates from a boy between 10 and 17 years old in good health and CMV-seronegative. The CDR3 is CASGQGAQPQHF. CDR3 coding DNA: TGTGCCAGCGGGCAGGGGGCTCAGCCCCAGCATTTT.